A single sample gave rise to the 11 T cell receptor beta chains below, sequenced in a study of CD8+ T cells in alopecia areata. The sequencing template was cDNA reverse transcribed from extracted RNA. Data came from immunoSEQ multiplex PCR; TCRdb stores just in-frame clones and leaves some out. Of about 180,000 clones in the sample, approximately 70% were seen once. The material was CD8+ T cells sorted from blood, obtained at week 0. These receptors were taken from a human donor with alopecia areata.

The J gene is TRBJ2-1, the V gene TRBV6-1; TRBD1 is a possible D gene (6 bases). Germline V CDR1 and CDR2: MNHNS, SASEGT. V lost 10 bases, J lost 3 bases, and 10 bases lay in between. The CDR3 runs 12 residues. Here the CDR3 DNA reads TGTGCCATCAAACAGGGCTACAATGAGCAGTTCTTC. Residues: CAIKQGYNEQFF.

This clone was recorded a few times. The V and J genes are TRBV13 and TRBJ1-4; D perhaps matches TRBD1 (6 bases). The germline V and J ends were trimmed by 5 bases and 4 bases, with 11 bases remaining between them. Germline CDR1 is PRHDT and CDR2 is FYEKMQ (reference sequence). There are 14 residues in the CDR3. CDR3 nucleotide sequence: TGTGCCAGCAGCCAGGGGTTTGGTAATGAAAAACTGTTTTTT. Protein product: CASSQGFGNEKLFF. Full variable domain (rest looked up from reference TRBV13 and TRBJ1-4): AAGVIQSPRHLIKEKRETATLKCYPIPRHDTVYWYQQGPGQDPQFLISFYEKMQSDKGSIPDRFSAQQFSDYHSELNMSSLELGDSALYFCASSQGFGNEKLFFGSGTQLSVL.

V usage is TRBV11-2 and J usage is TRBJ1-5; a possible D gene is TRBD1 (6 bases). Trimming cost V 5 bases and J 9 bases, with 14 bases left between them. The CDR3 runs 13 residues. In germline, CDR1 is SGHAT, CDR2 FQNNGV. The CDR3 DNA reads as TGTGCCAGCAGCAGGACAGTAGAGGGGCCCCAGCATTTT. It specifies CASSRTVEGPQHF.

The chain recombines TRBV9 with TRBJ2-3, with 10 bases that match TRBD2. The V and J ends lost 4 bases and 1 base, in that order; junction bases with no gene match: 6. The CDR3 extends over 16 amino acids. CDR1 and CDR2 (germline): SGDLS, YYNGEE. This CDR3 is CASSTNLAGGTDTQYF. In DNA, the CDR3 is TGTGCCAGCAGCACCAACCTAGCGGGGGGCACAGATACGCAGTATTTT.

This chain uses TRBV2 with TRBJ2-5; D is perhaps TRBD2 (6 bases). The CDR3 spans 16 residues. Germline V gives CDR1 SNHLY, CDR2 FYNNEI. V lost 1 base and J lost 2, with 14 bases in between. The CDR3 region is CASSEVWGEQQETQYF. Here the CDR3 DNA reads TGTGCCAGCAGTGAAGTCTGGGGGGAGCAACAAGAGACCCAGTACTTC.

J is TRBJ1-4 and V is TRBV28; tentatively, D is TRBD1 (6 bases). Trimming took 5 bases from V and 6 from J, leaving 13 bases between them. CDR1 and CDR2 (germline): MDHEN, SYDVKM. The CDR3 has 14 amino acids. This CDR3 reads CASSARDIDEKLFF. The CDR3 coding sequence is TGTGCCAGCAGTGCCCGGGACATCGATGAAAAACTGTTTTTT.

This chain joins TRBV30 and TRBJ2-7, with TRBD2 as a possible D gene (6 bases). The V end lost 4 bases, the J end lost 5 bases, and 12 bases lay between the germline ends. The CDR3 contains 12 residues. CDR1 and CDR2 from the germline V gene are GTSNPN and SVGIG (reference sequence). The CDR3 DNA is TGTGCCTGGAATGGAGGGAGAGACGAGCAGTACTTC. It encodes CAWNGGRDEQYF.

This clone was observed a few times. This chain joins TRBV13 and TRBJ2-6; D is possibly TRBD1 (5 bases). The CDR3 consists of 16 residues. V lost 4 bases to trimming and J lost 2 bases, with 12 bases between them. CDR1 PRHDT and CDR2 FYEKMQ come from the germline V gene (reference sequence). CDR3 nucleotides: TGTGCCAGCAGCTGGGCAGAAGGGGCTGGGGCCAACGTCCTGACTTTC. It specifies CASSWAEGAGANVLTF.

This chain links TRBV6-5 with TRBJ2-5; D may correspond to TRBD1 or TRBD2 (5 bases each). CDR1 MNHEY and CDR2 SVGAGI come from the germline V gene. Trimming stripped 7 bases from V and 1 base from J, with 13 bases between. This CDR3 has 14 amino acids. Here the CDR3 DNA reads TGTGCCAGCACCCCCCCCGGGGCCCAAGAGACCCAGTACTTC. Translation gives CASTPPGAQETQYF.

The V gene is TRBV13, the J gene TRBJ1-2, with TRBD1 identical over 7 bases. Looked up from germline, CDR1 is PRHDT and CDR2 is FYEKMQ (reference sequence). Trimming cost V 8 bases and J 4 bases; bases outside gene matches: 19. There are 17 residues in the CDR3. The CDR3 DNA reads as TGTGCCAGCTGGACCGTAGGGACAAACAGGGGAGGCTATGGCTACACCTTC. It translates to CASWTVGTNRGGYGYTF. Full variable domain (missing parts from reference TRBV13 and TRBJ1-2): AAGVIQSPRHLIKEKRETATLKCYPIPRHDTVYWYQQGPGQDPQFLISFYEKMQSDKGSIPDRFSAQQFSDYHSELNMSSLELGDSALYFCASWTVGTNRGGYGYTFGSGTRLTVV.

The chain has TRBV30 and TRBJ2-1, with TRBD1 matching over 12 bases. J lost 4 bases, V lost 7 bases, and 17 bases had no gene match. This CDR3 has 18 residues. The germline gives CDR1 GTSNPN, CDR2 SVGIG (reference sequence). CDR3 bases: TGTGCCTTCTCACCGGGACAGGGGGCTCCCTCATTGTACAATGAGCAGTTCTTC. It specifies CAFSPGQGAPSLYNEQFF.